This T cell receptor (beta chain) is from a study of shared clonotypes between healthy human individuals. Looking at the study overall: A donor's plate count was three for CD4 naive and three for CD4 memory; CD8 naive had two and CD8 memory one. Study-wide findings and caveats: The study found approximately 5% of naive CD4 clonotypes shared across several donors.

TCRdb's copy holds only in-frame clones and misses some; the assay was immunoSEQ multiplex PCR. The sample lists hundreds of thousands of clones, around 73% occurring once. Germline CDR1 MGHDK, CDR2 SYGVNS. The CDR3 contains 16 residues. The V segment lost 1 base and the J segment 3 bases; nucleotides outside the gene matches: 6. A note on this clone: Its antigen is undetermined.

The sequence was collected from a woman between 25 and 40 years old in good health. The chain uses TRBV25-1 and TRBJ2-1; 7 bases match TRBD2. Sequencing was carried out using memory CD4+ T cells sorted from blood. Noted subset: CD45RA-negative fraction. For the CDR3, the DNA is TGTGCCAGCAGTGAATCACGCGGGAGTGACTACAATGAGCAGTTCTTC. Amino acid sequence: CASSESRGSDYNEQFF.